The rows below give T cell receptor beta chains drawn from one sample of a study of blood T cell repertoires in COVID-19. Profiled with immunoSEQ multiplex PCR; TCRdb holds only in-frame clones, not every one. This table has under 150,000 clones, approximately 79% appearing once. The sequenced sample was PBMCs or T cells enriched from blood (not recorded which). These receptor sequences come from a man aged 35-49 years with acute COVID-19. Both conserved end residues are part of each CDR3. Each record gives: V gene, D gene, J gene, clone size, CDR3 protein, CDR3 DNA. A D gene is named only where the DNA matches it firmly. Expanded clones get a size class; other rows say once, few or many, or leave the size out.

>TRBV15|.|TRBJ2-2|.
CATSQGLLNTGELFF
TGTGCCACCAGCCAAGGACTACTGAACACCGGGGAGCTGTTTTTT
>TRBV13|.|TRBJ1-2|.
CASSLGEANYGYTF
TGTGCCAGCAGCTTAGGGGAGGCTAACTATGGCTACACCTTC
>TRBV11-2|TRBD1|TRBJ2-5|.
CASSLQGAGETQYF
TGTGCCAGCAGCCTTCAGGGGGCTGGGGAGACCCAGTACTTC
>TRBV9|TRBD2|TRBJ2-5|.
CASSSEGLRGETQYF
TGTGCCAGCAGTTCAGAAGGACTGCGGGGGGAGACCCAGTACTTC
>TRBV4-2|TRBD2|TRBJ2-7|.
CASSQDRTSGSYEQYF
TGTGCCAGCAGCCAAGATCGGACTAGCGGGTCCTACGAGCAGTACTTC
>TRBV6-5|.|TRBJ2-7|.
CASSLEVFSYEQYF
TGTGCCAGCAGTTTAGAGGTTTTCTCCTACGAGCAGTACTTC
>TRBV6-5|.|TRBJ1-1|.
CASVVEQVNTEAFF
TGTGCCAGCGTGGTGGAACAGGTGAACACTGAAGCTTTCTTT
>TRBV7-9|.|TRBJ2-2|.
CASSLSGGRGTGELFF
TGTGCCAGCAGCTTATCGGGCGGCAGGGGCACCGGGGAGCTGTTTTTT
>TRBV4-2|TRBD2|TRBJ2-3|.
CASSQEGTSYDTQYF
TGTGCCAGCAGCCAAGAAGGGACTAGCTACGATACGCAGTATTTT
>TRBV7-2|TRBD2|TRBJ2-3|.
CASSPLAGGSTDTQYF
TGTGCCAGCAGCCCCCTAGCGGGAGGATCCACAGATACGCAGTATTTT
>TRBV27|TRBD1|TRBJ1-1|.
CASSLTGGTEAFF
TGTGCCAGCAGTCTAACAGGGGGCACTGAAGCTTTCTTT
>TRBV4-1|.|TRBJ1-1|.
CASSQDATMNTEAFF
TGCGCCAGCAGCCAAGATGCTACCATGAACACTGAAGCTTTCTTT
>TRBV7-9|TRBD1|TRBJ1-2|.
CASSLSGQGDRYTF
TGTGCCAGCAGCTTAAGCGGGCAGGGGGATCGCTACACCTTC
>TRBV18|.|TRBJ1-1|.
CASSPTRDTEAFF
TGTGCCAGCTCACCAACCAGGGACACTGAAGCTTTCTTT
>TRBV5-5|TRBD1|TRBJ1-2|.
CASSSSTGENYGYTF
TGTGCCAGCAGCTCCTCGACAGGGGAAAACTATGGCTACACCTTC
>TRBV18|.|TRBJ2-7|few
CASSPSRDNEQYF
TGTGCCAGCTCACCAAGCAGGGACAACGAGCAGTACTTC
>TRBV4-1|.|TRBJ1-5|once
CASSQDQVGNQPQHF
TGCGCCAGCAGCCAAGATCAGGTGGGCAATCAGCCCCAGCATTTT
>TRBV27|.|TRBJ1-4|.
CASAPAGREKLFF
TGTGCCAGCGCCCCCGCGGGGCGTGAAAAACTGTTTTTT
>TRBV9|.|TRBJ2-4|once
CASSVAAGAGNIQYF
TGTGCCAGCAGCGTAGCTGCTGGGGCCGGGAACATTCAGTACTTC
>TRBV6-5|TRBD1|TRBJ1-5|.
CASSRQGAQPQHF
TGTGCCAGCAGCAGACAGGGGGCCCAGCCCCAGCATTTT
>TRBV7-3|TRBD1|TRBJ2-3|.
CASSSLPPGGDTQYF
TGTGCCAGCAGCTCCCTCCCACCAGGGGGAGATACGCAGTATTTT
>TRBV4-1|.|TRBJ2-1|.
CASSQATGVQYNEQFF
TGCGCCAGCAGCCAAGCAACGGGGGTGCAATACAATGAGCAGTTCTTC
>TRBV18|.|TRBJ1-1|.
CASSPEGMNTEAFF
TGTGCCAGCTCACCAGAGGGAATGAACACTGAAGCTTTCTTT
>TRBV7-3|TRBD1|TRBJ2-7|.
CASSIDRAYEQYF
TGTGCCAGCAGCATTGACAGGGCCTACGAGCAGTACTTC
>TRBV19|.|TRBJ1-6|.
CASQSPSDNSPLHF
TGTGCCAGTCAAAGCCCGAGTGATAATTCACCCCTCCACTTT
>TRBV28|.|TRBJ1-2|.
CASSLLAGLYGYTF
TGTGCCAGCAGTTTATTAGCAGGGCTGTATGGCTACACCTTC
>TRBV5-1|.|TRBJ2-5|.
CASSLGSSQWETQYF
TGCGCCAGCAGCTTGGGCTCTAGCCAGTGGGAGACCCAGTACTTC
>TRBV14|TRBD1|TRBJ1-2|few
CASSQEGAGGLGYGYTF
TGTGCCAGCAGCCAAGAGGGGGCAGGGGGCCTTGGCTATGGCTACACCTTC
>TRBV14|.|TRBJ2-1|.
CASTRGREGYNEQFF
TGTGCCAGCACCCGAGGGCGAGAGGGTTACAATGAGCAGTTCTTC
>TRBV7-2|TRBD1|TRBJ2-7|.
CASAQIGGPPAYEQYF
TGTGCCAGCGCACAAATAGGGGGCCCGCCAGCCTACGAGCAGTACTTC
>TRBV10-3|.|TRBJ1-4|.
CAISESEGGEKLFF
TGTGCCATCAGTGAATCCGAGGGGGGGGAAAAACTGTTTTTT
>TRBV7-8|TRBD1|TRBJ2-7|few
CASSPGQGHNGEQYF
TGTGCCAGCAGCCCGGGACAGGGTCATAACGGGGAGCAGTACTTC
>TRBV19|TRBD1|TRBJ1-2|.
CASSIGTGDGYGYTF
TGTGCCAGTAGTATAGGGACAGGAGACGGCTATGGCTACACCTTC
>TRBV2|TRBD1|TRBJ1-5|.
CASSEGVGQGISQPQHF
TGTGCCAGCAGTGAGGGAGTGGGACAGGGAATTTCTCAGCCCCAGCATTTT
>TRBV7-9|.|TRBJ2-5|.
CASSQRGGRETQYF
TGTGCCAGCAGCCAAAGGGGCGGCCGAGAGACCCAGTACTTC
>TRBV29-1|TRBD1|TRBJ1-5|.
CSVADRGQSQPQHF
TGCAGCGTTGCGGACAGGGGGCAGAGTCAGCCCCAGCATTTT
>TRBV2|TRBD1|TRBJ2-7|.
CASSSGTVLGEQYF
TGTGCCAGCAGTTCCGGGACAGTCCTAGGGGAGCAGTACTTC